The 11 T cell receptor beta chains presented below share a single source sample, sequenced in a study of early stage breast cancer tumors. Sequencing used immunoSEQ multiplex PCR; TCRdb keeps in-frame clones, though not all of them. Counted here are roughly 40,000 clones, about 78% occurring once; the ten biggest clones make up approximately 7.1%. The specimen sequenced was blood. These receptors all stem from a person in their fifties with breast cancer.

For the CDR3, the DNA is TGTGCCAGCAGCTTGGGCCTGAGGGCTGACACTGAAGCTTTCTTT. This gives the protein CASSLGLRADTEAFF. J is TRBJ1-1 and V is TRBV5-6, with D unresolved. This CDR3 is 15 amino acids long. Per germline, CDR1 SGHDT and CDR2 YYEEEE. V lost 0 bases and J lost 3, with 12 bases in between.

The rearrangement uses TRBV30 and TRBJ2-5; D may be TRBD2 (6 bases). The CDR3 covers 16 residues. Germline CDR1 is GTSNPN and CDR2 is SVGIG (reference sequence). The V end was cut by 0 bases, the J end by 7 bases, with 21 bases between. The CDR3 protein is CAWSVIPGTAGGTQYF. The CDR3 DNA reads TGTGCCTGGAGTGTAATTCCCGGGACTGCCGGAGGGACCCAGTACTTC.

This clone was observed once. The DNA for the CDR3 is TGTGCCAGCAGCCTGTACAGGGTTGGGGCCAACGTCCTGACTTTC. This sequence encodes CASSLYRVGANVLTF. The chain combines TRBV9 with TRBJ2-6, with D perhaps TRBD1 (6 bases). The CDR3 is 15 amino acids. V dropped 4 bases and J dropped 3 bases, with 11 bases sitting between them. Germline CDR1 reads SGDLS; CDR2 reads YYNGEE.

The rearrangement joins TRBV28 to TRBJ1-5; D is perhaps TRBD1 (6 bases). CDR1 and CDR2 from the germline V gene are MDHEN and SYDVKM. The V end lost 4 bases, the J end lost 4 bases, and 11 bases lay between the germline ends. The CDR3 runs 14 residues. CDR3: CASSSGTKNQPQHF. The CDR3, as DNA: TGTGCCAGCAGTTCCGGGACAAAGAATCAGCCCCAGCATTTT.

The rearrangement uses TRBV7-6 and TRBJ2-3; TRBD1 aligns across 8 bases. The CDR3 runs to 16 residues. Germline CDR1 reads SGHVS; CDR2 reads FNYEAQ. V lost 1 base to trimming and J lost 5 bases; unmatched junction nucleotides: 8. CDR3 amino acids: CASSLVADRVVDTQYF. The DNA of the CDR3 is TGTGCCAGCAGCTTAGTTGCGGACAGGGTTGTAGATACGCAGTATTTT. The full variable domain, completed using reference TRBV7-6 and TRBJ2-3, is GAGVSQSPRYKVTKRGQDVALRCDPISGHVSLYWYRQALGQGPEFLTYFNYEAQQDKSGLPNDRFSAERPEGSISTLTIQRTEQRDSAMYRCASSLVADRVVDTQYFGPGTRLTVL.

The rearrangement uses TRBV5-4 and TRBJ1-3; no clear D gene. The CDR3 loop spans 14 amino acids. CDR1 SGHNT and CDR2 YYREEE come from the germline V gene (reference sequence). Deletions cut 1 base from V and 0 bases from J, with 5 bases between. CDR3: CASSLRDSGNTIYF. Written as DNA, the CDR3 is TGTGCCAGCAGCTTGAGAGACTCTGGAAACACCATATATTTT. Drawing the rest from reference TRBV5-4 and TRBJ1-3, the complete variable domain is ETGVTQSPTHLIKTRGQQVTLRCSSQSGHNTVSWYQQALGQGPQFIFQYYREEENGRGNFPPRFSGLQFPNYSSELNVNALELDDSALYLCASSLRDSGNTIYFGEGSWLTVV.

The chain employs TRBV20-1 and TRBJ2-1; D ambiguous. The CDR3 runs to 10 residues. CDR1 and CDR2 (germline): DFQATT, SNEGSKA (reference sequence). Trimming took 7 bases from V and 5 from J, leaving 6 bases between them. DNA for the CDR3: TGCAGTGTGGCGGACAATGAGCAGTTCTTC. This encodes CSVADNEQFF.

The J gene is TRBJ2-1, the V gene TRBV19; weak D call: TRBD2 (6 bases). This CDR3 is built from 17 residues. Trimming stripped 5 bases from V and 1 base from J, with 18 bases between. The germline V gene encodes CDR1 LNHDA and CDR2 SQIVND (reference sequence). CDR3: CASSWGDPVLSYNEQFF. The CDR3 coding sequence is TGTGCCAGTAGTTGGGGGGACCCCGTCCTGTCCTACAATGAGCAGTTCTTC.

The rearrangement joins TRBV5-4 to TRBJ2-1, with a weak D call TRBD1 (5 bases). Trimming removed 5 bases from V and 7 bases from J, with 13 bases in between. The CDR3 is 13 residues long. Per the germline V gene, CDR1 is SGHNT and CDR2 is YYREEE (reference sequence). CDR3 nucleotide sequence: TGTGCCAGCAGACCTACAGGTTATAATGAGCAGTTCTTC. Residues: CASRPTGYNEQFF.

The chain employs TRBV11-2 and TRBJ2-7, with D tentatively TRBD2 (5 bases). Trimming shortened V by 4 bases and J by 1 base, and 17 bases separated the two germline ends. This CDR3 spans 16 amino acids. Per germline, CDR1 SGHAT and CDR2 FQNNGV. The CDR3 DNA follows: TGTGCCAGCAGCTATCGGGTGGTGGGGAGTTCCTACGAGCAGTACTTC. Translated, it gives CASSYRVVGSSYEQYF.

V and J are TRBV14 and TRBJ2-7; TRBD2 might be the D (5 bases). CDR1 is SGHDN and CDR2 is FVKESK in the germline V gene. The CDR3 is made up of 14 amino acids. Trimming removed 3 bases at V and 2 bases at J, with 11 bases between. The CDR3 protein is CASSHHAGAYEQYF. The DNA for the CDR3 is TGTGCCAGCAGCCACCATGCCGGGGCCTACGAGCAGTACTTC.